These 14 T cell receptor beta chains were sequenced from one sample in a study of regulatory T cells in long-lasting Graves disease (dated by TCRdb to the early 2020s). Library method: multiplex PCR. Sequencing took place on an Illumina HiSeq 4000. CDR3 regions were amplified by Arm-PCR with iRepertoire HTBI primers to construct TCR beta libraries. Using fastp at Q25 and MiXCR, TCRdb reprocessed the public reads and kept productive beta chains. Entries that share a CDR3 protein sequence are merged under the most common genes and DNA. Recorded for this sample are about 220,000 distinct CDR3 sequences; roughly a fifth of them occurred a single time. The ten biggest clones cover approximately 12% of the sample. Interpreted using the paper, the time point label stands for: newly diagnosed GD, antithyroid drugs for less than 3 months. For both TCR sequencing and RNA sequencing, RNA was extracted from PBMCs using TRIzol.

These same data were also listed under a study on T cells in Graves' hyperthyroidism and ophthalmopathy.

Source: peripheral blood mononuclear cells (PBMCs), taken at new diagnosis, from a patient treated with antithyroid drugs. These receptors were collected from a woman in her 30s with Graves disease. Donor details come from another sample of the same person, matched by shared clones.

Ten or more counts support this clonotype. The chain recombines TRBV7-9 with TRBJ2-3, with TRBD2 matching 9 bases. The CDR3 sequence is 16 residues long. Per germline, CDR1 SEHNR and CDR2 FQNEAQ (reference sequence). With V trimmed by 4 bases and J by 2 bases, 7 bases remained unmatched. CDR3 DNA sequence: TGTGCCAGCAGCTCGGGACTAGCCCGAATCACAGATACGCAGTATTTT. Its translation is CASSSGLARITDTQYF.

In DNA, the CDR3 is TGTGCCAGCAGCCCCCTACTGGGGGCCTGCAATAATGAGCAGTTCTTC. Translating it yields CASSPLLGACNNEQFF. The V call is TRBV11-2, the J call TRBJ2-1; a possible D gene is TRBD1 (6 bases). The CDR3 loop spans 16 amino acids. Trimming pared 5 bases from V and 7 bases from J, leaving 21 bases between. The germline gives CDR1 SGHAT, CDR2 FQNNGV.

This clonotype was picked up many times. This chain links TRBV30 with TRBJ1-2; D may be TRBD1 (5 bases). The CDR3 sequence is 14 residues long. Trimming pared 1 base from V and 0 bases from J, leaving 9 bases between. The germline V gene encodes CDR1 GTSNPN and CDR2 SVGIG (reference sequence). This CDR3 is CAWSGQGANYGYTF. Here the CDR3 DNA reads TGTGCCTGGAGTGGTCAGGGCGCTAACTATGGCTACACCTTC. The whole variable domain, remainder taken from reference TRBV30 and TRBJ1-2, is SQTIHQWPATLVQPVGSPLSLECTVEGTSNPNLYWYRQAAGRGLQLLFYSVGIGQISSEVPQNLSASRPQDRQFILSSKKLLLSDSGFYLCAWSGQGANYGYTFGSGTRLTVV.

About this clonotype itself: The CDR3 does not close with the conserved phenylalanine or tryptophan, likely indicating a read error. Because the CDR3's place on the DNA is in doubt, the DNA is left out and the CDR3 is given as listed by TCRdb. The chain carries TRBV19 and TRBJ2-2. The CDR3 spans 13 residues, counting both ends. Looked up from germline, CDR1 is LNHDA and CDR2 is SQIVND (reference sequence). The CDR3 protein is CASSPQNTGERFV.

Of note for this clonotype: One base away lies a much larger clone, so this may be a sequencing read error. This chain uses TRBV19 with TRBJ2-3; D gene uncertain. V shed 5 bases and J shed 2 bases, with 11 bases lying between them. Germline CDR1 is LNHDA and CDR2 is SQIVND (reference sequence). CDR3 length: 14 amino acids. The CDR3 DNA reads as TGTGCCAGTAGTCCTGGACGGAACACAGATACGCAGTATTTT. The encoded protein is CASSPGRNTDTQYF.

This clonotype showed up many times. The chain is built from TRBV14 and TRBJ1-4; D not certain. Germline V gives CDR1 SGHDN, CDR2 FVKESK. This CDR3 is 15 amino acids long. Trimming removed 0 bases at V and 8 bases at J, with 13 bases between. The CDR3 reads CASSQESGLGEKLFF. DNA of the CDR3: TGTGCCAGCAGCCAAGAGAGCGGGTTAGGGGAAAAACTGTTTTTT.

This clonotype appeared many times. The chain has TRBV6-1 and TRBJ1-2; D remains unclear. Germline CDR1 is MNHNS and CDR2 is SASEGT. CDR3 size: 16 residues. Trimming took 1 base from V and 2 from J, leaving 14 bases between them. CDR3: CASSEDPWSGNYGYTF. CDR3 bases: TGTGCCAGCAGTGAAGATCCCTGGTCTGGGAACTATGGCTACACCTTC.

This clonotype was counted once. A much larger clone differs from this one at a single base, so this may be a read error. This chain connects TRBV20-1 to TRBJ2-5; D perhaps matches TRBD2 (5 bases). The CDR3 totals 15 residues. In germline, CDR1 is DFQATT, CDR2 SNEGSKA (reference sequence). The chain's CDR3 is CSARDRSRARETHYF. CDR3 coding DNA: TGCAGTGCTAGAGATCGTTCGAGGGCTCGAGAGACCCACTACTTC.

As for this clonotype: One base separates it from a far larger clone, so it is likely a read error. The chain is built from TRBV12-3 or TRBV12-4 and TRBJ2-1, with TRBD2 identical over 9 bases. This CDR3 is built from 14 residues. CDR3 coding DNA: TGTGCCAGCAGTTTGCGGGAGGGAGGAGATACGCAGTGTTTT. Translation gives CASSLREGGDTQCF.

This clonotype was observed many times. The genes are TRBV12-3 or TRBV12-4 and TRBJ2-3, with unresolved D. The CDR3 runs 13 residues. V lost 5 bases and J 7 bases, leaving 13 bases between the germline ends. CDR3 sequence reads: CASSPPTKHTQYF. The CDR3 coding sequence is TGTGCCAGCAGTCCACCGACAAAGCATACGCAGTATTTT.

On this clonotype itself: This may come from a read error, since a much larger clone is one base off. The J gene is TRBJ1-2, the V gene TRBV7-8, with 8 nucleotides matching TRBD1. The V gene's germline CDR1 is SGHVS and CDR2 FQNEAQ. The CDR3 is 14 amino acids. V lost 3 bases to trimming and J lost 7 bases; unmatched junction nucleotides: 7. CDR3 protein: CASSLDRDTCGYTF. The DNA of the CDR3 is TGTGCCAGCAGCTTGGACAGGGATACATGTGGCTACACCTTC. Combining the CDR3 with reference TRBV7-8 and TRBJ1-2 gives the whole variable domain GAGVSQSPRYKVAKRGQDVALRCDPISGHVSLFWYQQALGQGPEFLTYFQNEAQLDKSGLPSDRFFAERPEGSVSTLKIQRTQQEDSAVYLCASSLDRDTCGYTFGSGTRLTVV.

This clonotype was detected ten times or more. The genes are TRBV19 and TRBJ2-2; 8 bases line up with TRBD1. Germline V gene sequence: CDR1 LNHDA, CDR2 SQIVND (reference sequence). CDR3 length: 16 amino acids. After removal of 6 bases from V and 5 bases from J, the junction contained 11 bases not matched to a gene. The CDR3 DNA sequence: TGTGCCAGTAGACCCTTTGACAGGGGAGAGACCGGGGAGCTGTTTTTT. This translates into CASRPFDRGETGELFF.

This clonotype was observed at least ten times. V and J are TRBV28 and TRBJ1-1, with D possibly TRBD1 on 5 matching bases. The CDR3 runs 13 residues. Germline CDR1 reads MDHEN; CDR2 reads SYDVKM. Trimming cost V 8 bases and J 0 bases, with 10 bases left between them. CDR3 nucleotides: TGTGCCAGCCTCAGGGATATGAACACTGAAGCTTTCTTT. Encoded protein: CASLRDMNTEAFF.

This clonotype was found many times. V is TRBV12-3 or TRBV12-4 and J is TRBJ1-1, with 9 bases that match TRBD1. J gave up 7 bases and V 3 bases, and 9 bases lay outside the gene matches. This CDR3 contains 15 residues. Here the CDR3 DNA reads TGTGCCAGCAGTTTGCTACGGACAGGGGCTGATGAAGCTTTCTTT. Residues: CASSLLRTGADEAFF.